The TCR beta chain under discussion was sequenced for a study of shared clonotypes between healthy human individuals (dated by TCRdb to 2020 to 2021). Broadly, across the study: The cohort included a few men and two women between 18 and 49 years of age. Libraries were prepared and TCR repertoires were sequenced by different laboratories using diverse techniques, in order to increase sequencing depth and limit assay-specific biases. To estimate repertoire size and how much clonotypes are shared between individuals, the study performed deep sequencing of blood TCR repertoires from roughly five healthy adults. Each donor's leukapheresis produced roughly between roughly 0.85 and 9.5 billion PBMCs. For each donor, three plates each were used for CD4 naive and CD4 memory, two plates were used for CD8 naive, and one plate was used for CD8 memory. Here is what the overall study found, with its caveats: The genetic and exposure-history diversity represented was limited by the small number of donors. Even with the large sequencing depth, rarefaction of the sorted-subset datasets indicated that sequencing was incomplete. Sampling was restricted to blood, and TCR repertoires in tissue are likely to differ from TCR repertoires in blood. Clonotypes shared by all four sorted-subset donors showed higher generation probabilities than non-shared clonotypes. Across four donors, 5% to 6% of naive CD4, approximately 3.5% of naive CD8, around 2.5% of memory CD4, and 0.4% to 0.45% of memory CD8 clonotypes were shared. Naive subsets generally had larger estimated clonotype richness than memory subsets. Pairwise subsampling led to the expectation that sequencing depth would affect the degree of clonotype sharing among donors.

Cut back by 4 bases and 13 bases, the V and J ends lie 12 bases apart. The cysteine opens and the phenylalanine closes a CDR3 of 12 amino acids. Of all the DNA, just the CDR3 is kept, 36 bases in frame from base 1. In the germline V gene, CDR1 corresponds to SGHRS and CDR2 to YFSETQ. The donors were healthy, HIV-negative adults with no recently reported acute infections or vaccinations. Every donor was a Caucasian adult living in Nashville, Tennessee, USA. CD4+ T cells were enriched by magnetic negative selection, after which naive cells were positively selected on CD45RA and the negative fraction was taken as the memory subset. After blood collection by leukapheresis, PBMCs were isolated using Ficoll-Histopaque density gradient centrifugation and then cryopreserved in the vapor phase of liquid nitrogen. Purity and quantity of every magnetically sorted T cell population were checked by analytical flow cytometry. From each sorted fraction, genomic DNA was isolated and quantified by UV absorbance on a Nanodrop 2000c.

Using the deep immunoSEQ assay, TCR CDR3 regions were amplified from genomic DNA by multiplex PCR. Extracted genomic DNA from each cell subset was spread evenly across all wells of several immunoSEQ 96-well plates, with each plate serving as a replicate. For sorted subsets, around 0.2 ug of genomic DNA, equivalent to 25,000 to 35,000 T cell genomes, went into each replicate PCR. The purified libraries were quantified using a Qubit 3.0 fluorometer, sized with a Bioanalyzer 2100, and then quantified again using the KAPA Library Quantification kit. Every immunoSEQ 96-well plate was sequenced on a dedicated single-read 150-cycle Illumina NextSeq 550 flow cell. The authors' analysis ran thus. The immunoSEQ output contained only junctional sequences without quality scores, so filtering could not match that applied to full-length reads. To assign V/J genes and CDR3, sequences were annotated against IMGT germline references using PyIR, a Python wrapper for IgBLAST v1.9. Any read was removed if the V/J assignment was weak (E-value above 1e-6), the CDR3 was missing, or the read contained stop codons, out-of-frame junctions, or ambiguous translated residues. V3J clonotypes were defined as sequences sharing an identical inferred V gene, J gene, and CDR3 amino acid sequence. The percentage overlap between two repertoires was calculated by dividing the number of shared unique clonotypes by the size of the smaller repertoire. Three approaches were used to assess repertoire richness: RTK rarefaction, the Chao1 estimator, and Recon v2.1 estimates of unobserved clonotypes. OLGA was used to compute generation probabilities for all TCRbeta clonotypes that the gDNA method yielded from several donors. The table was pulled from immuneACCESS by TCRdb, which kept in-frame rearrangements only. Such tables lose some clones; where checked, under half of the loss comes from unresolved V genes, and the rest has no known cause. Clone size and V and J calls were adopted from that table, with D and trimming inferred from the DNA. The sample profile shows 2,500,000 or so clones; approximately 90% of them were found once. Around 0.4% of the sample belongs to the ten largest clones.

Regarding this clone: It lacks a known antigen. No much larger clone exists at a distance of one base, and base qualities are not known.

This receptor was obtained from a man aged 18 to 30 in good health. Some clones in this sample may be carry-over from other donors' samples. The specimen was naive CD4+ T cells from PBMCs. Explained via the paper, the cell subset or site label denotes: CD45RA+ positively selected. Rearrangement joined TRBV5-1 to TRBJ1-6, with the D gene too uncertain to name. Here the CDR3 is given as CASSPDYVPLHF. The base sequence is TGCGCCAGCAGCCCCGATTACGTTCCCCTCCACTTT.